This entry concerns a single TCR beta chain. In the study's own analysis: From reference gene primer amplification, estimates of nucleated cell counts were derived. Repertoires were generated with immunoSEQ multiplex PCR, while TCRdb's copy carries only in-frame clones and drops some. V and J calls plus clone size are reproduced from that table; the DNA served to infer D and trimming. Altogether roughly 290,000 clones are present, 70% to 90% being singletons, with the ten largest covering around 4%. The CDR3 has 13 residues. CDR1 SNHLY and CDR2 FYNNEI come from the germline V gene. V shed 4 bases and J shed 1 base, with 7 bases lying between them. This entry belongs to a study of blood T cell repertoires in COVID-19. Study-level information: The United States, Italy and Spain provided the acute and convalescent COVID-19 samples.

The V gene is TRBV2, the J gene TRBJ1-1; the D gene is possibly TRBD1 (5 bases). The clonotype originates from a woman aged 45-60 years with active or convalescent COVID-19. Specimen: peripheral blood. CDR3 sequence: CASSVQGNTEAFF. For the CDR3, the DNA is TGTGCCAGCAGTGTTCAGGGGAACACTGAAGCTTTCTTT.